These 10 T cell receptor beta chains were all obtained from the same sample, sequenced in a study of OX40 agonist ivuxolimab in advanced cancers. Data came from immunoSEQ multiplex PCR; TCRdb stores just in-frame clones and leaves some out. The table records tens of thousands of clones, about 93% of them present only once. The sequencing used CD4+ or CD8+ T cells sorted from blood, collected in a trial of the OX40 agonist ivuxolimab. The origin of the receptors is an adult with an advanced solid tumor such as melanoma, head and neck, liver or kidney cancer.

The CDR3 spells CASSSGSDTQYF. CDR3 sequence (DNA): TGTGCCAGCAGCTCAGGGTCAGATACGCAGTATTTT. V is TRBV5-6 and J is TRBJ2-3; TRBD1 might be the D (5 bases). Germline CDR1 reads SGHDT; CDR2 reads YYEEEE. This CDR3 is 12 amino acids long. Between the trimmed V and J ends, which lost 3 bases and 4 bases, there was a span of 6 bases.

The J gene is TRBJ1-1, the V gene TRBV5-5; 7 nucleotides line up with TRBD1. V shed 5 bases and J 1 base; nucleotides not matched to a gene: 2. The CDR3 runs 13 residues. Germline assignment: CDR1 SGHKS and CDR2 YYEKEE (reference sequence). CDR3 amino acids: CASRQGTNTEAFF. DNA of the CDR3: TGTGCCAGCAGACAGGGGACGAACACTGAAGCTTTCTTT. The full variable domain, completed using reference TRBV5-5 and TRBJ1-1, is DAGVTQSPTHLIKTRGQQVTLRCSPISGHKSVSWYQQVLGQGPQFIFQYYEKEERGRGNFPDRFSARQFPNYSSELNVNALLLGDSALYLCASRQGTNTEAFFGQGTRLTVV.

CDR3: CASSPLAGGSTDTQYF. CDR3 in DNA: TGTGCCAGCAGCCCTTTAGCGGGAGGGAGCACAGATACGCAGTATTTT. This chain links TRBV7-3 with TRBJ2-3, with 11 positions matching TRBD2. Germline assignment: CDR1 SGHTA and CDR2 FQGTGA. This CDR3 region has 16 residues. V was pared by 5 bases and J by 0 bases, with 4 bases of the junction left unmatched.

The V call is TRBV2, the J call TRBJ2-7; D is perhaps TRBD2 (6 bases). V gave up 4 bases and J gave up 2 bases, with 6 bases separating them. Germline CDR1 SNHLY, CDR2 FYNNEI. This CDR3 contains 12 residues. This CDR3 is CASSGTTYEQYF. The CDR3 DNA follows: TGTGCCAGCAGTGGGACTACCTACGAGCAGTACTTC.

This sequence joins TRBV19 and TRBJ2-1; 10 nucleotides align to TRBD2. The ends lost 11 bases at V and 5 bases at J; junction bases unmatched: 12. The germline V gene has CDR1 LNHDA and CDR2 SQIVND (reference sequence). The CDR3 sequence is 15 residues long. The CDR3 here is CAARKREGTNNEQFF. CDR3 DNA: TGTGCCGCCAGGAAGCGGGAGGGCACTAACAATGAGCAGTTCTTC.

In DNA form, the CDR3 reads TGTGCCAGCAGCTTAGACGCGGGAGCTAACAATGAGCAGTTCTTC. This codes for CASSLDAGANNEQFF. The rearrangement joins TRBV7-8 to TRBJ2-1; 7 bases agree with TRBD2. Germline V gene data show CDR1 as SGHVS and CDR2 as FQNEAQ. The CDR3 spans 15 residues. Losses at the gene ends were 1 base for V and 5 bases for J; bases not matched to a gene: 5.

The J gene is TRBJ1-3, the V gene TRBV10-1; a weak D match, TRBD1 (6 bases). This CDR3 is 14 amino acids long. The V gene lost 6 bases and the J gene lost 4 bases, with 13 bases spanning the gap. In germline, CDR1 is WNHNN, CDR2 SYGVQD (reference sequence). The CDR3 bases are TGCGCCAGCAGAGTCAGGGGTAGCGGAAACACCATATATTTT. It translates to CASRVRGSGNTIYF.

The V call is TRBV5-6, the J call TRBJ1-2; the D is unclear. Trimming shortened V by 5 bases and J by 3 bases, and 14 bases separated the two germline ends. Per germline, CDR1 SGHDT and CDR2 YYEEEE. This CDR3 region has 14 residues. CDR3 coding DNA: TGTGCCAGCAGTCGTTACGGATCCGACTATGGCTACACCTTC. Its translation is CASSRYGSDYGYTF.

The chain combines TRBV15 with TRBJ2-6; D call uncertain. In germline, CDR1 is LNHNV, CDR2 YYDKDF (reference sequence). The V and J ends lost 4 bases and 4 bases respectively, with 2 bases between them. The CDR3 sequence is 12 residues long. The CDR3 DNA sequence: TGTGCCACCAGCACGGGGGCCAACGTCCTGACTTTC. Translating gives CATSTGANVLTF.

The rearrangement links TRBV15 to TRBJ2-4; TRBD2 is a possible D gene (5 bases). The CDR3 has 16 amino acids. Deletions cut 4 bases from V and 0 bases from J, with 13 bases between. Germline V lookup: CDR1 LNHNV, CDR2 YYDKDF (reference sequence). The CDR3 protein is CATSKTRELAKNIQYF. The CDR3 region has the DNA TGTGCCACCAGCAAAACTAGGGAATTAGCCAAAAACATTCAGTACTTC.